These 7 T cell receptor beta chains were sequenced from one sample in a study of post-analysis software for immune sequencing data. Study observations and caveats: With TRBV5-6, TRBV5-1 and TRBV20-1 included, 5 or 6 TRBV segments were more frequent in patients than in controls.

No antigen has been identified for these receptors. Built from TCR beta cDNA, the libraries had unique molecular identifiers in them. TCRdb reprocessed the PCR reads via MiXCR and lists one record per CDR3 protein. Of roughly 800,000 distinct CDR3 sequences in the sample, approximately 50% were seen once. Sequencing was carried out using blood. Receptors were obtained from a girl aged 5-17 years with multiple sclerosis.

This clonotype has more than one count but fewer than ten. This rearrangement joins TRBV6-1 to TRBJ2-7; 7 bases fit TRBD1. V trimming: 7 bases; J trimming: 4 bases; junction bases outside the gene matches: 19. CDR3 size: 17 residues. The germline CDR1 and CDR2 sequences are MNHNS and SASEGT. As DNA, the CDR3 is TGTGCCAGCAAAACCGCCGCCGAGGGGACAGCCGTTTACGAGCAGTACTTC. Its translation is CASKTAAEGTAVYEQYF.

The chain uses TRBV29-1 and TRBJ1-2, with D unclear. Trimming took off 6 bases at V and 2 bases at J, with 4 bases between the two ends. CDR1 is SQVTM, CDR2 ANQGSEA, per germline. The length of the CDR3 is 10 residues. The CDR3 is CSVPNYGYTF. The CDR3 DNA reads TGCAGCGTCCCGAACTATGGCTACACCTTC.

The chain has TRBV7-9 and TRBJ2-3; D is unclear. CDR3 length: 11 amino acids. Germline V CDR1 and CDR2: SEHNR, FQNEAQ (reference sequence). V dropped 8 bases and J dropped 4 bases, with 7 bases sitting between them. The DNA for the CDR3 is TGTGCCAGCGCGGCTCCAGATACGCAGTATTTT. Protein sequence: CASAAPDTQYF. Variable domain in full (rest from reference TRBV7-9 and TRBJ2-3): DTGVSQNPRHKITKRGQNVTFRCDPISEHNRLYWYRQTLGQGPEFLTYFQNEAQLEKSRLLSDRFSAERPKGSFSTLEIQRTEQGDSAMYLCASAAPDTQYFGPGTRLTVL.

V gene TRBV7-8 combines with J gene TRBJ2-3; TRBD2 matches 7 bases. CDR3 length equals 14 residues. The ends lost 5 bases at V and 6 bases at J; junction bases unmatched: 8. Germline V gene lookup returns CDR1 SGHVS and CDR2 FQNEAQ. CDR3 amino acids: CASSHLMGGDTQYF. DNA of the CDR3: TGTGCCAGCAGCCATTTAATGGGGGGGGATACGCAGTATTTT.

In DNA, the CDR3 is TGTGCCAGCTCCGGGACTAGCGGGAGAAGGGAGCAGTACTTC. Translated, it gives CASSGTSGRREQYF. This chain links TRBV6-5 with TRBJ2-5; 14 positions agree with TRBD2. Looked up from germline, CDR1 is MNHEY and CDR2 is SVGAGI. The CDR3 loop spans 14 amino acids. Losses at the gene ends were 8 bases for V and 11 bases for J; bases not matched to a gene: 10.

V gene TRBV7-8 combines with J gene TRBJ2-1, with D maybe TRBD1 (5 bases). In germline, CDR1 is SGHVS, CDR2 FQNEAQ. The V gene lost 4 bases and the J gene lost 4 bases, with 17 bases spanning the gap. The CDR3 sequence is 16 residues long. As DNA, the CDR3 is TGTGCCAGCAGCTCAAGGGGCGGTGTGGCTTACAATGAGCAGTTCTTC. Its translation: CASSSRGGVAYNEQFF.

V gene TRBV18 combines with J gene TRBJ1-1; a weak D match, TRBD1 (5 bases). CDR3 length equals 15 residues. Germline loops: CDR1 KGHSH, CDR2 LQKENI. Trimming cost V 3 bases and J 5 bases, with 16 bases left between them. In nucleotides, the CDR3 is TGTGCCAGCTCACCCCAGATCCGGGGCGAAACTGAAGCTTTCTTT. Translation gives CASSPQIRGETEAFF.